This T cell receptor (beta chain) derives from a study of shared T cell receptors in the human thymus. Germline trimming cut 7 bases from V and 4 bases from J; bases unmatched to any gene: 14. The CDR3 contains 17 residues. Germline CDR1 and CDR2: SGHVS and FQNEAQ. Profiled with immunoSEQ multiplex PCR; TCRdb holds only in-frame clones, not every one. The sample contains 630,000 or so clones, more than 70% of which appear only once. The data were also submitted as part of a second study, on human thymus T cells. From that report: All donors were healthy Finnish infants who were undergoing corrective surgery to treat congenital heart defects. Thymic material originated from resections removed in the course of corrective heart surgery. Blood and thymic repertoires both appeared biased in V and J gene usage. In unrelated individuals, thymic repertoires overlapped highly, according to related research.

This rearrangement joins TRBV7-8 to TRBJ2-3; 10 nucleotides agree with TRBD2. Sequenced: thymocytes. The receptor was derived from a boy under two years old with a congenital heart defect. CDR3 nucleotides: TGTGCCAGCACCACGGCGGGGGCTAGCGGGAGTTCAGATACGCAGTATTTT. This codes for CASTTAGASGSSDTQYF.